The next 13 T cell receptor beta chains were all read from a single sample in a study of T cell responses to AZD1222 COVID-19 vaccine. Sequenced by immunoSEQ multiplex PCR; TCRdb stores in-frame clones only, minus some. The sample contains about 110,000 clones, around 85% of which appear only once. Sequencing was performed on peripheral blood, taken on day 0 of AZD1222 vaccination. The receptors come from an adult in good health.

The V gene is TRBV28, the J gene TRBJ1-5; tentatively, D is TRBD1 (5 bases). Trimming took off 6 bases at V and 0 bases at J, with 9 bases between the two ends. CDR1 is MDHEN and CDR2 is SYDVKM in the germline V gene. The CDR3 consists of 14 residues. CDR3 sequence reads: CASRPGHSNQPQHF. In DNA, the CDR3 is TGTGCCAGCAGGCCAGGGCATAGCAATCAGCCCCAGCATTTT.

The gene calls are TRBV12-5 and TRBJ2-7; no definite D call. Trimming cost V 4 bases and J 0 bases, with 13 bases left between them. Germline CDR1 and CDR2: LGHNT and FRNRAP. CDR3 length: 15 residues. Here the CDR3 reads CASGWGKRTSYEQYF. The CDR3 region has the DNA TGTGCTAGTGGTTGGGGAAAAAGGACCTCCTACGAGCAGTACTTC. The full variable domain, rest sourced from reference TRBV12-5 and TRBJ2-7, is DARVTQTPRHKVTEMGQEVTMRCQPILGHNTVFWYRQTMMQGLELLAYFRNRAPLDDSGMPKDRFSAEMPDATLATLKIQPSEPRDSAVYFCASGWGKRTSYEQYFGPGTRLTVT.

V gene TRBV5-6 combines with J gene TRBJ2-7, with D hard to call. CDR1 is SGHDT and CDR2 is YYEEEE in the germline V gene. The CDR3 totals 15 residues. Trimming stripped 0 bases from V and 5 bases from J, with 15 bases between. CDR3 nucleotide sequence: TGTGCCAGCAGCTTGGCCTCGTGGGTAGGGAACGAGCAGTACTTC. It is translated as CASSLASWVGNEQYF.

This chain uses TRBV30 with TRBJ1-3; 7 bases line up with TRBD1. The CDR3 is 13 amino acids. V was pared by 4 bases and J by 8 bases, with 8 bases of the junction left unmatched. Per the germline V gene, CDR1 is GTSNPN and CDR2 is SVGIG (reference sequence). CDR3 in DNA: TGTGCCTGGACGGGACAGTACAGAGACACCATATATTTT. This sequence encodes CAWTGQYRDTIYF.

The chain joins TRBV9 to TRBJ2-2; 10 positions match TRBD2. CDR3 length: 15 amino acids. V was clipped by 6 bases and J by 6 bases; unmatched bases: 8. Germline CDR1 reads SGDLS; CDR2 reads YYNGEE. The CDR3 nucleotides are TGTGCCAGCACCGCGCTAGCGGGGGTGGCCGGGGAGCTGTTTTTT. Translation: CASTALAGVAGELFF.

This clone was recorded only once. V is TRBV4-2 and J is TRBJ2-7, with D possibly matching TRBD2 (6 bases). This CDR3 contains 19 residues. Germline V gives CDR1 LGHNA, CDR2 YNFKEQ. The V end lost 0 bases, the J end lost 0 bases, and 21 bases lay between the germline ends. CDR3 protein: CASSQEKAGKGTLSYEQYF. In DNA, the CDR3 is TGTGCCAGCAGCCAAGAGAAGGCGGGGAAGGGAACCCTCTCCTACGAGCAGTACTTC.

This chain joins TRBV10-3 and TRBJ2-7, with 9 bases that match TRBD1. CDR1 is ENHRY and CDR2 is SYGVKD in the germline V gene. The CDR3 is made up of 14 amino acids. V lost 3 bases, J lost 3 bases, and 3 bases stayed unmatched. CDR3 loop: CAISEGGQGYEQYF. As DNA, the CDR3 is TGTGCCATCAGTGAAGGGGGACAGGGCTACGAGCAGTACTTC.

This clone was found a few times. The J gene is TRBJ1-2, the V gene TRBV2; 7 bases are a match to TRBD1. Per the germline V gene, CDR1 is SNHLY and CDR2 is FYNNEI. Trimming took 6 bases from V and 0 from J; bases not matched to a gene: 13. The CDR3 consists of 17 residues. This CDR3 is CASSTPGQRFSNYGYTF. The CDR3 region has the DNA TGTGCCAGCAGCACTCCGGGACAGCGCTTTTCTAACTATGGCTACACCTTC. Based on the CDR3 plus reference TRBV2 and TRBJ1-2, the full variable domain is EPEVTQTPSHQVTQMGQEVILRCVPISNHLYFYWYRQILGQKVEFLVSFYNNEISEKSEIFDDQFSVERPDGSNFTLKIRSTKLEDSAMYFCASSTPGQRFSNYGYTFGSGTRLTVV.

The genes are TRBV5-8 and TRBJ1-3; D call uncertain. The CDR3 extends over 14 amino acids. Trimming removed 4 bases at V and 5 bases at J, with 13 bases between. Germline V gene sequence: CDR1 SGHTS, CDR2 YDEGEE. The DNA of the CDR3 is TGTGCCAGCAGCCCGACCGACGGACGAAACACCATATATTTT. Its translation: CASSPTDGRNTIYF. The full variable domain, completed using reference TRBV5-8 and TRBJ1-3, is EAGVTQSPTHLIKTRGQQATLRCSPISGHTSVYWYQQALGLGLQFLLWYDEGEERNRGNFPPRFSGRQFPNYSSELNVNALELEDSALYLCASSPTDGRNTIYFGEGSWLTVV.

This chain uses TRBV4-2 with TRBJ2-1, with 7 positions matching TRBD2. Germline loops: CDR1 LGHNA, CDR2 YNFKEQ. After removal of 0 bases from V and 6 bases from J, the junction contained 5 bases not matched to a gene. The CDR3 totals 15 residues. CDR3 in amino acids: CASSQDRGRGNEQFF. In nucleotides, the CDR3 is TGTGCCAGCAGCCAAGATCGGGGGAGGGGCAATGAGCAGTTCTTC.

The gene calls are TRBV29-1 and TRBJ1-2; TRBD1 aligns across 9 bases. Per the germline V gene, CDR1 is SQVTM and CDR2 is ANQGSEA. The CDR3 spans 14 residues. V gave up 5 bases and J gave up 6 bases; unmatched junction bases: 10. The DNA for the CDR3 is TGCAGCGTTCCAAGGGGGGGACAGGGAAATGGCTACACCTTC. It is translated as CSVPRGGQGNGYTF.

The rearrangement uses TRBV6-2 or TRBV6-3 and TRBJ1-1, with 8 bases that match TRBD1. J gave up 3 bases and V 2 bases, and 8 bases lay outside the gene matches. This CDR3 contains 16 residues. The V gene's germline CDR1 is MNHEY and CDR2 SVGEGT. This chain's CDR3 is CASSYNPGGADTEAFF. The CDR3, as DNA: TGTGCCAGCAGTTACAATCCAGGGGGCGCGGACACTGAAGCTTTCTTT.

V gene TRBV6-5 combines with J gene TRBJ2-7; D not resolved. This CDR3 has 15 residues. CDR1 is MNHEY, CDR2 SVGAGI, per germline. The ends were cut back, 6 bases at V and 6 bases at J, with 21 bases in the middle. In nucleotides, the CDR3 is TGTGCCAGCAGCTCAACGGCCCAACGGGTGTTCGAGCAGTACTTC. It encodes CASSSTAQRVFEQYF.